A single sample is the source of the 14 T cell receptor beta chains below, sequenced in a study of graft-versus-host responses after intestinal transplantation. The table came from immunoSEQ multiplex PCR; TCRdb's copy has only in-frame clones and leaves some out. The sample yields approximately 90,000 clones, 88% seen once. Antigens of these TCRs are unknown. The source was unstimulated CD4+ T cells sorted from spleen or lymph node cells, collected before transplant. All receptors come from a human donor who was the organ donor for an intestinal transplant.

This clone was recorded once. V usage is TRBV27 and J usage is TRBJ2-4, with a possible D match to TRBD2 (5 bases). Germline V lookup: CDR1 MNHEY, CDR2 SMNVEV (reference sequence). With 5 bases removed from V and 0 bases from J, the gap between germline ends came to 17 bases. CDR3 length: 17 amino acids. DNA for the CDR3: TGTGCCAGCAGTCCAAGGACTGGGCTACTAGCCAAAAACATTCAGTACTTC. This codes for CASSPRTGLLAKNIQYF.

This clone was seen only once. This rearrangement joins TRBV6-1 to TRBJ2-5; 11 bases align to TRBD2. CDR1 is MNHNS, CDR2 SASEGT, per germline. The length of the CDR3 is 14 residues. V lost 6 bases, J lost 5 bases, and 5 bases stayed unmatched. CDR3 nucleotides: TGTGCCAGCAGCCGACTAGCGGGGACCGAGACCCAGTACTTC. Amino acids: CASSRLAGTETQYF.

As for this clone: The junction does not match germline at one end; this may be a read error. The chain carries TRBV4-1 and TRBJ1-2; 8 bases map to TRBD1. The CDR3 consists of 14 residues. Germline CDR1 is MGHRA and CDR2 is YSYEKL. In DNA form, the CDR3 reads TGCGCCAGCAGCCAAGAGGGACAGGACGGCCCTCCTCACTTC. Translated, it gives CASSQEGQDGPPHF.

This clone appeared a single time. V gene TRBV19 combines with J gene TRBJ1-6; 9 bases map to TRBD1. With V trimmed by 5 bases and J by 11 bases, 13 bases remained unmatched. The CDR3 has 16 residues. CDR1 is LNHDA and CDR2 is SQIVND in the germline V gene (reference sequence). The CDR3 nucleotides read TGTGCCAGTAGTCCCCAGACAGGGGGATCGTTAGCACCCCTCCACTTT. Translation gives CASSPQTGGSLAPLHF. The full variable domain, its missing parts supplied by reference TRBV19 and TRBJ1-6, is DGGITQSPKYLFRKEGQNVTLSCEQNLNHDAMYWYRQDPGQGLRLIYYSQIVNDFQKGDIAEGYSVSREKKESFPLTVTSAQKNPTAFYLCASSPQTGGSLAPLHFGNGTRLTVT.

This sequence joins TRBV9 and TRBJ2-2; the match to TRBD2 covers 10 bases. The CDR3 sequence is 14 residues long. The germline V gene encodes CDR1 SGDLS and CDR2 YYNGEE. Trimming cost V 4 bases and J 6 bases; bases outside gene matches: 3. The CDR3 reads CASSTSGTAGELFF. The CDR3 DNA is TGTGCCAGCAGCACTAGCGGGACTGCCGGGGAGCTGTTTTTT. The variable domain in full, completed from reference TRBV9 and TRBJ2-2, reads DSGVTQTPKHLITATGQRVTLRCSPRSGDLSVYWYQQSLDQGLQFLIQYYNGEERAKGNILERFSAQQFPDLHSELNLSSLELGDSALYFCASSTSGTAGELFFGEGSRLTVL.

V and J are TRBV6-6 and TRBJ1-5, with 10 bases matching TRBD1. V shed 2 bases and J 7 bases; nucleotides not matched to a gene: 5. From germline, CDR1 is MNHNY and CDR2 SVGAGI (reference sequence). This CDR3 has 15 amino acids. The CDR3 is CASSYGDRGKQPQHF. In nucleotides, the CDR3 is TGTGCCAGCAGTTACGGGGACAGGGGAAAACAGCCCCAGCATTTT.

CDR3 loop: CASSFQVESSYEQYF. DNA of the CDR3: TGTGCCAGCAGCTTCCAGGTCGAGAGCTCCTACGAGCAGTACTTC. The chain uses TRBV7-2 and TRBJ2-7; D is undetermined. The germline gives CDR1 SGHTA, CDR2 FQGNSA. V was shortened by 3 bases and J by 0 bases, with 12 bases between the two germline ends. This CDR3 spans 15 amino acids.

V and J are TRBV5-1 and TRBJ2-3, with TRBD2 as a possible D gene (6 bases). Trimming cost V 4 bases and J 6 bases, with 15 bases left between them. CDR1 and CDR2 (germline): SGHRS, YFSETQ. The CDR3 is 14 amino acids. For the CDR3, the DNA is TGCGCCAGCAGCCGAGGGACTCCCCGGGATACGCAGTATTTT. Amino acid sequence: CASSRGTPRDTQYF.

The V and J genes are TRBV5-4 and TRBJ2-3; TRBD2 matches 7 bases. V trimming: 6 bases; J trimming: 4 bases; junction bases outside the gene matches: 14. Germline CDR1 is SGHNT and CDR2 is YYREEE (reference sequence). This CDR3 comprises 16 residues. The CDR3 region is CASTPGGSGDPDTQYF. The DNA of the CDR3 is TGTGCCAGCACCCCGGGTGGGAGCGGGGACCCAGATACGCAGTATTTT.

Concerning this clone: The sample contains more than one DNA sequence encoding this CDR3. This chain uses TRBV27 with TRBJ1-1; D call uncertain. V shed 4 bases and J shed 2 bases, with 14 bases lying between them. The CDR3 totals 15 residues. The germline V gene has CDR1 MNHEY and CDR2 SMNVEV (reference sequence). CDR3 DNA sequence: TGTGCCAGCAGTTCCCAAAGGTACAGAAACACTGAAGCTTTCTTT. This translates into CASSSQRYRNTEAFF.

The chain couples TRBV5-1 to TRBJ1-1; a weak D match, TRBD1 (5 bases). V was pared by 3 bases and J by 0 bases, with 9 bases between. The germline V gene has CDR1 SGHRS and CDR2 YFSETQ. The CDR3 contains 14 residues. In DNA form, the CDR3 reads TGCGCCAGCAGCTGGGGGGGTATGAACACTGAAGCTTTCTTT. Its translation is CASSWGGMNTEAFF.

The chain joins TRBV5-6 to TRBJ1-1; D may be TRBD1 (6 bases). Between the trimmed V and J ends, which lost 3 bases and 5 bases, there was a span of 17 bases. The CDR3 is 15 amino acids. The germline V gene has CDR1 SGHDT and CDR2 YYEEEE. The chain's CDR3 is CASSYRVRGRTEAFF. The DNA of the CDR3 is TGTGCCAGCAGCTATAGGGTCAGGGGCAGGACTGAAGCTTTCTTT.

The chain uses TRBV28 and TRBJ1-4, with 9 bases lining up with TRBD1. This CDR3 is built from 14 residues. CDR1 MDHEN and CDR2 SYDVKM come from the germline V gene. With 5 bases clipped from V and 7 bases from J, the junction kept 5 bases outside the gene matches. The CDR3 loop reads CASSQGGQGEKLFF. In DNA, the CDR3 is TGTGCCAGCAGTCAGGGGGGACAGGGTGAAAAACTGTTTTTT.

This chain links TRBV11-1 with TRBJ2-3, with 7 bases aligning to TRBD2. Germline V gives CDR1 SGHAT, CDR2 FQDESV (reference sequence). This CDR3 spans 15 amino acids. J was trimmed by 8 bases and V by 1 base; bases with no gene match: 9. The CDR3 coding sequence is TGTGCCAGCAGCTTAGGGCAATCGGGAGGAGTTACGCAGTATTTT. Its translation: CASSLGQSGGVTQYF.